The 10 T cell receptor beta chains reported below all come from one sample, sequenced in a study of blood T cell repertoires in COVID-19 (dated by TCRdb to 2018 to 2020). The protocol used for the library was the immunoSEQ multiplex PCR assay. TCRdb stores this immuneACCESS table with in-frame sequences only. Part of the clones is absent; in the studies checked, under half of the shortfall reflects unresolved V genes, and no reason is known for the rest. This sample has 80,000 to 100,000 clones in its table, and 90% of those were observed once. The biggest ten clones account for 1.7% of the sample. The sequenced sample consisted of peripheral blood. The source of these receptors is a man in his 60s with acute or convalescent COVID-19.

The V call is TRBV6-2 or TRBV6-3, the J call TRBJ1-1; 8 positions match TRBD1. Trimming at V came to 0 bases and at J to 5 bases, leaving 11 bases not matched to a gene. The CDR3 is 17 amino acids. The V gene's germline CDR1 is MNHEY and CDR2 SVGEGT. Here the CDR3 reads CASSYSGGRGRKTEAFF. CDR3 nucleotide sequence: TGTGCCAGCAGTTACTCGGGGGGCAGGGGGCGAAAAACTGAAGCTTTCTTT.

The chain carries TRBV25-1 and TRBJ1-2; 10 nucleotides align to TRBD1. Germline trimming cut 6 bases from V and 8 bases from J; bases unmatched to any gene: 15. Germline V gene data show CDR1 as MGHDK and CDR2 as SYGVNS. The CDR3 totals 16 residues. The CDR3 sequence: CASRGTGVGPSAGYTF. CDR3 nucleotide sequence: TGTGCCAGCAGAGGGACAGGGGTTGGCCCGAGCGCGGGCTACACCTTC.

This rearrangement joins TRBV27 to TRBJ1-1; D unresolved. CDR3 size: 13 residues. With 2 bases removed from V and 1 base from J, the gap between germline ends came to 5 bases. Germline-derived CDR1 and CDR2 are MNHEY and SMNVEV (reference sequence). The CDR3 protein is CASSLTWNTEAFF. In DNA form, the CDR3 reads TGTGCCAGCAGTTTAACTTGGAACACTGAAGCTTTCTTT.

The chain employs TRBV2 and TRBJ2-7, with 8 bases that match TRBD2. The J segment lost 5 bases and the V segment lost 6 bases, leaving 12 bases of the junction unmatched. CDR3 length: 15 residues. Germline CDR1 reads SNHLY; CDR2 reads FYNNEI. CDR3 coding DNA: TGTGCCAGCAGACAGGAAAGCGGGGGCCGACACGAGCAGTACTTC. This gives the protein CASRQESGGRHEQYF.

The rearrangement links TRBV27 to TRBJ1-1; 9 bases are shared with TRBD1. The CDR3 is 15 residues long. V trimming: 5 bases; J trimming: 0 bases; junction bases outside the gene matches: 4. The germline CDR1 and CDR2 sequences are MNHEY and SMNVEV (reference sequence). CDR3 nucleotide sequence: TGTGCCAGCAGTCCCGGGACAGGGCTGAACACTGAAGCTTTCTTT. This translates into CASSPGTGLNTEAFF.

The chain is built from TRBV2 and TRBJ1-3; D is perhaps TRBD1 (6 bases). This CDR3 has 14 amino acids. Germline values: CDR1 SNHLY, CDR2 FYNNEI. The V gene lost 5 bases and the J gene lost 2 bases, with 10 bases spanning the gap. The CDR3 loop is CASSQTGTGNTIYF. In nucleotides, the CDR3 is TGTGCCAGCAGTCAAACAGGGACTGGAAACACCATATATTTT. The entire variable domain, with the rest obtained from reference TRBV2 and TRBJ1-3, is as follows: EPEVTQTPSHQVTQMGQEVILRCVPISNHLYFYWYRQILGQKVEFLVSFYNNEISEKSEIFDDQFSVERPDGSNFTLKIRSTKLEDSAMYFCASSQTGTGNTIYFGEGSWLTVV.

CDR3 nucleotides: TGTGCCAGCAGCTTCCGGGACAGGGGTTTATCGGGCTATGGCTACACCTTC. Amino acid sequence: CASSFRDRGLSGYGYTF. This chain links TRBV5-6 with TRBJ1-2, with 10 bases aligning to TRBD1. The CDR3 has 17 amino acids. Germline CDR1 reads SGHDT; CDR2 reads YYEEEE. The V segment lost 2 bases and the J segment 4 bases; nucleotides outside the gene matches: 11. The full variable domain, with the rest looked up from reference TRBV5-6 and TRBJ1-2, is DAGVTQSPTHLIKTRGQQVTLRCSPKSGHDTVSWYQQALGQGPQFIFQYYEEEERQRGNFPDRFSGHQFPNYSSELNVNALLLGDSALYLCASSFRDRGLSGYGYTFGSGTRLTVV.

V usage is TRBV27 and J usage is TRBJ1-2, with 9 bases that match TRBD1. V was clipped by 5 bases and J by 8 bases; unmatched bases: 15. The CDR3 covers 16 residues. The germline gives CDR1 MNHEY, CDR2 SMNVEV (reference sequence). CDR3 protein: CASSLAAGTGILGYTF. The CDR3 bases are TGTGCCAGCAGTCTAGCCGCCGGGACAGGGATTCTAGGCTACACCTTC.

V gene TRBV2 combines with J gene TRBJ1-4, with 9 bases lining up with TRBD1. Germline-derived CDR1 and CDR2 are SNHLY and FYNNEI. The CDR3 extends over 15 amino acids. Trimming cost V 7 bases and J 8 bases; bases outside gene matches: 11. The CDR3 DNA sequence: TGTGCCAGCACCTCCATACAGGGGGCCTGGGAAAAACTGTTTTTT. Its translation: CASTSIQGAWEKLFF.

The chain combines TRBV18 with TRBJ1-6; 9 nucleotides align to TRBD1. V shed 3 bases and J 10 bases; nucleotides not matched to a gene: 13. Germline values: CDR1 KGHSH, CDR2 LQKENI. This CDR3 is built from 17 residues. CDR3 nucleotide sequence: TGTGCCAGCTCACCTCCGGGACAGGGATTTGGAGAATCACCCCTCCACTTT. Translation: CASSPPGQGFGESPLHF. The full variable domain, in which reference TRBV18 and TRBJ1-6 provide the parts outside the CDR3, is NAGVMQNPRHLVRRRGQEARLRCSPMKGHSHVYWYRQLPEEGLKFMVYLQKENIIDESGMPKERFSAEFPKEGPSILRIQQVVRGDSAAYFCASSPPGQGFGESPLHFGNGTRLTVT.